The sequence of this T cell receptor beta chain was determined in a study of patients and donors after allogeneic stem cell transplantation. This CDR3 spans 16 amino acids. The V and J ends lost 6 bases and 3 bases respectively, with 18 bases between them. This clonotype was seen a few times. TCRdb reprocessed the RT-PCR reads via MiXCR and lists one record per CDR3 protein. The sample contains more than 150,000 distinct CDR3 sequences, more than 20% of which appear only once. This TCR derives from a human donor who was either an allogeneic HSCT recipient or a stem cell or donor lymphocyte infusion donor (not recorded which). It is not recorded whose cells these are; they may come from a transplant donor. The chain combines TRBV12-3 or TRBV12-4 with TRBJ2-1; D may be TRBD2 (5 bases). The sequenced sample consisted of blood, either unsorted or a sorted T cell fraction (not recorded which). CDR3 loop: CASSLFRGKYYNEQFF. DNA for the CDR3: TGTGCCAGCAGCCTCTTCCGGGGAAAATACTACAATGAGCAGTTCTTC.